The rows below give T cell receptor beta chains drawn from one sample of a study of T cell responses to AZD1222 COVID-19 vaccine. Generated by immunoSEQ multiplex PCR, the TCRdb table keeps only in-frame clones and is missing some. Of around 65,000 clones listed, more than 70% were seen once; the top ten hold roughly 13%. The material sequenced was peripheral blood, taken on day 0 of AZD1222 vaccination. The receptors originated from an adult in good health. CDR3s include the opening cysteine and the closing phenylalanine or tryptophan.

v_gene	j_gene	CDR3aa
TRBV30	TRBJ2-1	CAWSVSRNEQFF
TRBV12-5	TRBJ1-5	CASGSGQPQHF
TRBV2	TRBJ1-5	CASSPDGLNQPQHF
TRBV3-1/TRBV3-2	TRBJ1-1	CASSQDGRRRSTEAFF
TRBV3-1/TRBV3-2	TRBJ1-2	CASSQGSSGFGGYTF
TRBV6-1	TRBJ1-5	CASSERQGDQPQHF
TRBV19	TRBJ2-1	CASSKWALGDNEQFF
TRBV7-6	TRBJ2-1	CASSLDSGGYNEQFF
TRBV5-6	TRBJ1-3	CASSLEGREASGNTIYF
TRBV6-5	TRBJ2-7	CASSYGQGTYEQYF
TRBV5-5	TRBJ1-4	CASSWADRGNEKLFF
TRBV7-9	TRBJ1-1	CASSFGTAEAFF
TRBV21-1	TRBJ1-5	CASRGCSVLGNQPQHF
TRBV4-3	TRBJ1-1	CASSQDRGADTEAFF
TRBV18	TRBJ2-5	CASSPPRGRETQYF
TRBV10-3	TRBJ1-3	CAISASSGNTIYF
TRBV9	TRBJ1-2	CASSVGTAYGYTF
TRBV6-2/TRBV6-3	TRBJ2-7	CASSSRQVSEQYF
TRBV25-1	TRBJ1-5	CASSDSSNQPQHF
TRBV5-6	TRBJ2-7	CASSLRGSGGGHEQYF
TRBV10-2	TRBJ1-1	CASSDSGRGRETEAFF
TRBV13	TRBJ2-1	CASSPGLPTSEQFF
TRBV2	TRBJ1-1	CASSGTGPRTEAFF
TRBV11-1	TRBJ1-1	CASSPWDRGQGTEAFF
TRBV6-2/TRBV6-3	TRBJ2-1	CASSYSKGANEQFF
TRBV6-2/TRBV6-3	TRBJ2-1	CASSMRQVKNEQFF
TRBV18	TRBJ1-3	CASSQAQARHTIYF
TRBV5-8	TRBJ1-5	CASSVGWGASSNQPQHF
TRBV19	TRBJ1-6	CASYAPGSPLHF
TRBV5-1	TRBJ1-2	CASSPGHQTNYGYTF
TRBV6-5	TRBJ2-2	CASSYWASTGELFF
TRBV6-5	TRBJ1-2	CASKDLFGYTF
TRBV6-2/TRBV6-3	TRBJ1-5	CASSYIRDRGVHF
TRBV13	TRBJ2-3	CASSLGSLTASSTDTQYF
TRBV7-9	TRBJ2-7	CASSRSIDFYEQYF
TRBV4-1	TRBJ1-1	CASSPSPGSNTEAFF
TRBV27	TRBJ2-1	CASSFPGQGNGQFF
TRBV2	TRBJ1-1	CASTYREMNTEAFF
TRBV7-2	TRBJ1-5	CASTLFNQPQHF
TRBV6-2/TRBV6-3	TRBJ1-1	CASSYSTGTEAFF
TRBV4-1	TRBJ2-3	CASSQTSLTSGGADTQYF
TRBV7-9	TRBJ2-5	CASSLYVETQYF
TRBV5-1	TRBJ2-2	CASSLGSGGTGELFF
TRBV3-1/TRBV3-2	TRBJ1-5	CASSQDKGFHSFYSNQPQHF
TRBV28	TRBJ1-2	CASRRTDYGYTF
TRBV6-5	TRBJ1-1	CASSQGGRPEAFF
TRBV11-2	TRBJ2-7	CASSRRGTYEQYF
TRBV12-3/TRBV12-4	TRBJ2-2	CAIRTGATGELFF
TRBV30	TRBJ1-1	CAWSGQINTEAFF
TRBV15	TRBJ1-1	CATSRDRGQGREAFF
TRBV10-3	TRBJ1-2	CAISQELRASNYGYTF
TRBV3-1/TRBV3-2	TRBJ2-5	CASSQEWGGEETQYF
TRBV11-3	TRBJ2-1	CASSLDGYNEQFF
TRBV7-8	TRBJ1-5	CASSLAGESNQPQHF
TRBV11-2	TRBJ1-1	CASSSGQLNTEAFF
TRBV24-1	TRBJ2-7	CATSGPGTSGALEYEQYF
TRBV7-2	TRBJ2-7	CASSLKGGGEQYF
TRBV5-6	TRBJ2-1	CASSLFGLADNEQFF